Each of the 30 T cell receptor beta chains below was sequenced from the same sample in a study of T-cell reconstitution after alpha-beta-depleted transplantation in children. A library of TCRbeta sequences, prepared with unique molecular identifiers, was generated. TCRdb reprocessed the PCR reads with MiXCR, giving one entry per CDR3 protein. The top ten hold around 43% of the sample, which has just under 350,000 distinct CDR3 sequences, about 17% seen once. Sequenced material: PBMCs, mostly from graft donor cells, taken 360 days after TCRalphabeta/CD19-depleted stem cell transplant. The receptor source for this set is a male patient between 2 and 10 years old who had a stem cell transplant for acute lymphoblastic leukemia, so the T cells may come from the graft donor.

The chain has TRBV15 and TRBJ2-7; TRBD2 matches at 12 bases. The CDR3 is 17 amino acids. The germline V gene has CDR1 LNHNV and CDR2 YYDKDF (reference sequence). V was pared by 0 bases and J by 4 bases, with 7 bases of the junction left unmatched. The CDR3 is CATSRDSYGLAGYEQYF. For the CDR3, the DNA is TGTGCCACCAGCAGAGATAGTTACGGACTAGCGGGGTACGAGCAGTACTTC.

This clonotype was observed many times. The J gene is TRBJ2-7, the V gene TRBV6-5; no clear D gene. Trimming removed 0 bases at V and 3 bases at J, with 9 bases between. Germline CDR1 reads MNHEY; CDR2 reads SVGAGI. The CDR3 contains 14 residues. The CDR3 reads CASSYSSPYYEQYF. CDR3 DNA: TGTGCCAGCAGTTACTCGAGCCCTTACTACGAGCAGTACTTC.

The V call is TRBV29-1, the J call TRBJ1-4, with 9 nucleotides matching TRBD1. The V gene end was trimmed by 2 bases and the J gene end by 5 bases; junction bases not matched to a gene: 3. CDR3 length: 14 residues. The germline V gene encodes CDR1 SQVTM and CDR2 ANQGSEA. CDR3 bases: TGCAGCGTTGAAATTGGGACAGGGAATGAAAAACTGTTTTTT. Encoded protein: CSVEIGTGNEKLFF.

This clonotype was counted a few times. Here the CDR3 reads CSATGIAGPTDTQYF. DNA of the CDR3: TGCAGTGCTACCGGAATAGCGGGACCCACAGATACGCAGTATTTT. V and J are TRBV20-1 and TRBJ2-3, with 8 bases that match TRBD2. Germline values: CDR1 DFQATT, CDR2 SNEGSKA (reference sequence). The CDR3 spans 15 residues. The V gene end was trimmed by 4 bases and the J gene end by 2 bases; junction bases not matched to a gene: 8.

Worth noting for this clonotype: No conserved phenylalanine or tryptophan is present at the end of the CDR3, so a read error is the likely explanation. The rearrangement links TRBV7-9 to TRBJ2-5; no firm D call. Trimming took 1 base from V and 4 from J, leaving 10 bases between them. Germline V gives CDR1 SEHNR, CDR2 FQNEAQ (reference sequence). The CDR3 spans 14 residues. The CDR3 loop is CASSLVLRPETQYY. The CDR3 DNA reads TGTGCCAGCAGCTTAGTGTTGAGGCCAGAGACCCAGTACTAC.

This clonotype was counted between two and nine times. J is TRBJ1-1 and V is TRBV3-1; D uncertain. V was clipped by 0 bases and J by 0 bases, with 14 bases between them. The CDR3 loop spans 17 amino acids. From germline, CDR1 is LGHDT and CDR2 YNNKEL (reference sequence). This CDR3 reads CASSQESLRQVNTEAFF. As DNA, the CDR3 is TGTGCCAGCAGCCAAGAAAGTTTGCGACAAGTGAACACTGAAGCTTTCTTT.

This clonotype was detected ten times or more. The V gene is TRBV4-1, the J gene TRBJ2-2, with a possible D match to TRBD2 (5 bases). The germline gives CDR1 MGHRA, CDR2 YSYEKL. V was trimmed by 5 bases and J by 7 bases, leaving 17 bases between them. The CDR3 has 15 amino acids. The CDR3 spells CASSTRTGTSGELFF. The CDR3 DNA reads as TGCGCCAGCAGCACACGGACTGGAACGAGCGGGGAGCTGTTTTTT.

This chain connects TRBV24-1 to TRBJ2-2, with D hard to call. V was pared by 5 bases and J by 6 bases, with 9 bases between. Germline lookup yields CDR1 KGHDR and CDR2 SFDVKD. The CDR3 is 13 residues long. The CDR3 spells CATSGVRPGELFF. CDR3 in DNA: TGTGCCACCAGTGGAGTAAGGCCCGGGGAGCTGTTTTTT.

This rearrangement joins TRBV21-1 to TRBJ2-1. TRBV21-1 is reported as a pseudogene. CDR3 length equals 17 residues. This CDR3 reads CASSKARLGSSYNEQFF. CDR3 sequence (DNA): TGTGCCAGCAGCAAAGCTCGACTAGGAAGCTCCTACAATGAGCAGTTCTTC.

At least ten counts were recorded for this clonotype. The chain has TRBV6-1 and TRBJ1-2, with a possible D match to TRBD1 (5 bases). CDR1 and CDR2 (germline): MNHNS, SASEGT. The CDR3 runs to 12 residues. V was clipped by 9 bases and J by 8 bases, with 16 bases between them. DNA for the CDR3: TGTGCCAGTGAACAAGGCGCAGGGGGCTACACCTTC. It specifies CASEQGAGGYTF.

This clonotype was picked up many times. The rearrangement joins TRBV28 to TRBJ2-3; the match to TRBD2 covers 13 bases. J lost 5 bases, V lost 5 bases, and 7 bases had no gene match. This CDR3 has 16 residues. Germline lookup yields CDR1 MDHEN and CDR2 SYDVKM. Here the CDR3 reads CASSPGLAGVGDTQYF. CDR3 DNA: TGTGCCAGCAGTCCTGGACTAGCGGGAGTAGGAGATACGCAGTATTTT.

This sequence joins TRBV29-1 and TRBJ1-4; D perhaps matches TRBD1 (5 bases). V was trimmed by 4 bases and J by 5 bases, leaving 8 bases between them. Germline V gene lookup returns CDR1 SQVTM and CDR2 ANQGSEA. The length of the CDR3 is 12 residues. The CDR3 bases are TGCAGCGTTGGGGGGTACAATGAAAAACTGTTTTTT. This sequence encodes CSVGGYNEKLFF.

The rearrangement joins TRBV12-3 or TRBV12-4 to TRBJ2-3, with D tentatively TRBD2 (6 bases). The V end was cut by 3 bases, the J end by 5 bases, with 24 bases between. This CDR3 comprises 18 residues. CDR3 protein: CASSLRVSEGLYLDTQYF. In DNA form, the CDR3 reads TGTGCCAGCAGTTTGCGCGTGTCGGAGGGCCTGTATTTAGATACGCAGTATTTT.

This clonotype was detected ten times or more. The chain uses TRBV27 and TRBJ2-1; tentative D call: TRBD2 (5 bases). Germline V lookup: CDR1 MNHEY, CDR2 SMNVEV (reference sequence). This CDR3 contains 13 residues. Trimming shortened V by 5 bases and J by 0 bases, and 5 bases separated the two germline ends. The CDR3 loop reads CASSGSSYNEQFF. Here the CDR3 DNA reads TGTGCCAGCAGTGGGAGCTCCTACAATGAGCAGTTCTTC.

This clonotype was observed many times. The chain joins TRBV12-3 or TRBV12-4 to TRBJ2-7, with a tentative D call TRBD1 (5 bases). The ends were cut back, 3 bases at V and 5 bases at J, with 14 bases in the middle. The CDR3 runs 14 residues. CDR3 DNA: TGTGCCAGCAGTTTGGCCAGGGCCGCTAACGAGCAGTACTTC. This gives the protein CASSLARAANEQYF.

The CDR3 DNA is TGCGCCAGCAGCTTGGGGACAGGGCCGAATTACGAGCAGTACTTC. As protein: CASSLGTGPNYEQYF. The gene calls are TRBV5-1 and TRBJ2-7; 8 nucleotides line up with TRBD1. V was pared by 0 bases and J by 4 bases, with 6 bases of the junction left unmatched. CDR3 length: 15 amino acids. The V gene's germline CDR1 is SGHRS and CDR2 YFSETQ.

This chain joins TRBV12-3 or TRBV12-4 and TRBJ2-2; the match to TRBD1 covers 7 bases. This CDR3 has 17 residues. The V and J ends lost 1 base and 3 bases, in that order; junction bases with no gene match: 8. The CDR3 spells CASSLEDRVPDTGELFF. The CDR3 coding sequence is TGTGCCAGCAGTTTAGAAGACAGGGTACCAGACACCGGGGAGCTGTTTTTT.

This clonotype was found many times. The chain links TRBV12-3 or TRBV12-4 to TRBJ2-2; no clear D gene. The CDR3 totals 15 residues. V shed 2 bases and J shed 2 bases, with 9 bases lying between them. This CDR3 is CASSLSASNTGELFF. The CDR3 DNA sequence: TGTGCCAGCAGTTTATCGGCCAGTAACACCGGGGAGCTGTTTTTT.

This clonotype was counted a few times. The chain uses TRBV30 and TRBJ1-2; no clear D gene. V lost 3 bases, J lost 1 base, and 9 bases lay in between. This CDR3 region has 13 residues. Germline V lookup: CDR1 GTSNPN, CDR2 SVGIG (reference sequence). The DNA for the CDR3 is TGTGCCTGGAGAATTGGTGATAACTATGGCTACACCTTC. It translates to CAWRIGDNYGYTF.

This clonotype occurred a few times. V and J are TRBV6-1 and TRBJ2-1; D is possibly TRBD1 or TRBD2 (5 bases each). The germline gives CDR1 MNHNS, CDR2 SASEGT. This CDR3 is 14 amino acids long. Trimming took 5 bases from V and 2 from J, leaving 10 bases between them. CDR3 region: CASSPGTTYNEQFF. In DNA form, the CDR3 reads TGTGCCAGCAGTCCCGGGACGACCTACAATGAGCAGTTCTTC.

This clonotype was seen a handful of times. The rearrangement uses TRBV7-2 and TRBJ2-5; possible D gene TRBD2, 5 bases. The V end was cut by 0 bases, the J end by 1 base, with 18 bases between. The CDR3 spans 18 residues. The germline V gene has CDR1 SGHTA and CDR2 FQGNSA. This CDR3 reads CASSLAVRVVGAQETQYF. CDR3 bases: TGTGCCAGCAGCTTAGCCGTACGGGTGGTGGGAGCCCAAGAGACCCAGTACTTC.

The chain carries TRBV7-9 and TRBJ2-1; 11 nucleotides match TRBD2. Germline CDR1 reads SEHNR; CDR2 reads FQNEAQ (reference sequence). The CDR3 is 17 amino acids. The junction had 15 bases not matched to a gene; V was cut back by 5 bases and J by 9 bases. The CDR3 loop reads CASSHPSSGRFIGEQFF. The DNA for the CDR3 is TGTGCCAGCAGCCATCCCTCTAGCGGGAGGTTCATCGGTGAGCAGTTCTTC.

CDR3 residues: CASSQQRGQSYNEQFF. The CDR3 DNA sequence: TGTGCCAGCAGCCAACAGCGGGGCCAGTCCTACAATGAGCAGTTCTTC. The J gene is TRBJ2-1, the V gene TRBV3-1; 7 bases align to TRBD2. The CDR3 runs 16 residues. Per germline, CDR1 LGHDT and CDR2 YNNKEL (reference sequence). Losses at the gene ends were 2 bases for V and 1 base for J; bases not matched to a gene: 5.

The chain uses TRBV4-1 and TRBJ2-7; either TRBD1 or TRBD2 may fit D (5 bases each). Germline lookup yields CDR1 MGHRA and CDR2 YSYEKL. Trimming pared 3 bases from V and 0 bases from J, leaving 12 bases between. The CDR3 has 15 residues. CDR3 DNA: TGCGCCAGCAGCCAGGGGGACGCGTACTCCTACGAGCAGTACTTC. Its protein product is CASSQGDAYSYEQYF.

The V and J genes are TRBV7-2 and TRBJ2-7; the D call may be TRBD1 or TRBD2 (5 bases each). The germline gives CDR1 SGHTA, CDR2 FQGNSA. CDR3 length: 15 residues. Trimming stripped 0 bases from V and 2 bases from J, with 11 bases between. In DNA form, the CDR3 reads TGTGCCAGCAGCTTAGCGTGGGACCCAGCCTACGAGCAGTACTTC. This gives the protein CASSLAWDPAYEQYF.

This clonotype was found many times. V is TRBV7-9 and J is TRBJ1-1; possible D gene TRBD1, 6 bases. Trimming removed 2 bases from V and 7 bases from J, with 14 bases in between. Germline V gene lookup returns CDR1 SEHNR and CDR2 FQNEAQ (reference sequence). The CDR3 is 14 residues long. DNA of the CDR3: TGTGCCAGCAGCTTACGTTCCAGGGGCAGTGAAGCTTTCTTT. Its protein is CASSLRSRGSEAFF.

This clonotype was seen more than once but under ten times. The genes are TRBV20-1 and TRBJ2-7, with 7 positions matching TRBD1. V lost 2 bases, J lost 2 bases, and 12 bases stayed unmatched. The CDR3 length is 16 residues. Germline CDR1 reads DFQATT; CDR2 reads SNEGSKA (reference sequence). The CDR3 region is CSARRGPGQIAYEQYF. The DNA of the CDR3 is TGCAGTGCTAGAAGGGGACCGGGACAGATCGCCTACGAGCAGTACTTC.

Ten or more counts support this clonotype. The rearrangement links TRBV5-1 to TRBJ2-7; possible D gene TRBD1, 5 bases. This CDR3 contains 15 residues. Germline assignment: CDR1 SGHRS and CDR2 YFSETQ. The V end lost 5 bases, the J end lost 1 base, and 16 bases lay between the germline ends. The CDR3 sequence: CASSKGTGESYEQYF. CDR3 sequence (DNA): TGCGCCAGCAGTAAGGGAACAGGTGAATCCTACGAGCAGTACTTC. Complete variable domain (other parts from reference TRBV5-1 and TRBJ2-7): KAGVTQTPRYLIKTRGQQVTLSCSPISGHRSVSWYQQTPGQGLQFLFEYFSETQRNKGNFPGRFSGRQFSNSRSEMNVSTLELGDSALYLCASSKGTGESYEQYFGPGTRLTVT.

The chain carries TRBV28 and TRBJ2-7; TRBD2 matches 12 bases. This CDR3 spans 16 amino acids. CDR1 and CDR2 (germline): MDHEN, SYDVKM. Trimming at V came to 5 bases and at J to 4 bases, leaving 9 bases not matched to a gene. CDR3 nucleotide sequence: TGTGCCAGCAGTCACGGCGGACTAGCGGGATTTTACGAGCAGTACTTC. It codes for CASSHGGLAGFYEQYF.

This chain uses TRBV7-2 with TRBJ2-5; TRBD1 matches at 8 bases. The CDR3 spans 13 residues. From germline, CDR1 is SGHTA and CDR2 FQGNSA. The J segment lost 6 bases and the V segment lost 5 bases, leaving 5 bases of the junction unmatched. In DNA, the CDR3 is TGTGCCAGCAGCCCCCAGGGGGCGAAGACCCAGTACTTC. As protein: CASSPQGAKTQYF.